Sequencing of this TCR beta chain was carried out in a study of blood T cell repertoires in COVID-19. On the study more broadly: Samples taken during acute and convalescent COVID-19 were collected in the United States, Italy and Spain. T cells, B-cell-depleted T cells, or PBMCs provided the cDNA or gDNA that served as material.

The authors' processing: It was from reference gene primer amplification that nucleated cell counts were estimated. Profiling relied on immunoSEQ multiplex PCR, and the TCRdb table lists in-frame clones only, not all of them. That table gives V, J and clone size, and the DNA gave D and trimming. The sample consists of about 170,000 clones, about 74% of them appearing once. The sequencing input was peripheral blood. The TCR sequence derives from a woman of 80 years or more with acute or convalescent COVID-19.

CDR3 DNA sequence: TGTGCCAGCAGCGTCTCTGGGCGGGAGCGCACAGATACGCAGTATTTT. It specifies CASSVSGRERTDTQYF. The V and J genes are TRBV9 and TRBJ2-3; 7 bases line up with TRBD2. The ends lost 2 bases at V and 1 base at J; junction bases unmatched: 7. The CDR3 is 16 amino acids. Germline assignment: CDR1 SGDLS and CDR2 YYNGEE.